Reported below is one T cell receptor (beta chain). The time point: after neoadjuvant nivolumab, at surgical resection. TCRdb keeps only in-frame clones here, not all; method: immunoSEQ multiplex PCR. The sample holds about 9,400 clones, about 65% seen once. The V gene lost 4 bases and the J gene lost 4 bases, with 16 bases spanning the gap. Germline loops: CDR1 MNHNS, CDR2 SASEGT. There are 15 residues in the CDR3. The data originate from a study of neoadjuvant anti-PD-1 for oral cavity cancer. This chain connects TRBV6-1 to TRBJ1-2; D gene ambiguous. Sequencing used PBMCs, obtained after nivolumab (anti-PD-1) treatment. This TCR was sampled from a person aged 40 to 85 with oral cavity squamous cell carcinoma. This CDR3 reads CASSGAMGSLYGYTF. The CDR3 nucleotides read TGTGCCAGCAGTGGGGCAATGGGATCCCTCTATGGCTACACCTTC.